This section outlines one T cell receptor beta chain sequence together with its context. Its antigen is not known. Sequencing used immunoSEQ multiplex PCR; TCRdb keeps in-frame clones, though not all of them. The data show 350,000 to 450,000 clones, roughly 81% seen once. The sample's treatment: roughly 19 received Ad26.COV2.S at low or high dose, single or two shots; about 5 received placebo; per-sample allocation not given. Day 63 after the first injection of vaccine or placebo was the sampling time. This entry belongs to a study of Ad26.COV2.S vaccination and SARS-CoV-2 variants. Study details: Recipients of Ad26.COV2.S got it intramuscularly, once or twice 56 days apart.

General study results and limits: Reportedly, spike-specific CD8+ and CD4+ T cell responses achieved substantial breadth once vaccination had taken place. Total responses of T cells may have been underestimated by the analyses of TCR breadth and depth. Similar non-spike TCR breadth was seen in vaccine and placebo recipients.

This specimen was peripheral blood, taken in a trial of Ad26.COV2.S vaccine versus placebo. The source is a person between 18 and 65 years old who received the Ad26.COV2.S COVID-19 vaccine or a placebo.

CDR3 nucleotide sequence: TGTGCCAGCAGCCTAGGGACGGAGCAGTACTTC. This codes for CASSLGTEQYF. The J gene is TRBJ2-7, the V gene TRBV3-1 (or the pseudogene TRBV3-2); D possibly matches TRBD1 or TRBD2 (5 bases each). The V end lost 4 bases, the J end lost 7 bases, and 8 bases lay between the germline ends. Germline V gene lookup returns CDR1 LGHDT and CDR2 YNNKEL (reference sequence). The CDR3 is 11 amino acids.